The 11 T cell receptor beta chains in this list originate from one sample, sequenced in a study of blood T cell repertoires in COVID-19. Only in-frame clones appear in the TCRdb table, and some are missing; sequencing was by immunoSEQ multiplex PCR. The sample comprises under 450,000 clones, more than 75% of which are singletons, and 1% to 1.5% rests with the top ten. The sample comprised PBMCs or T cells enriched from blood (not recorded which). The receptors come from a man aged 25 to 40 who had recovered from COVID-19.

This clone has just one count. V is TRBV6-5 and J is TRBJ1-2, with 7 bases aligning to TRBD1. Unmatched junction bases numbered 5, after V lost 3 bases and J lost 10 bases. Per the germline V gene, CDR1 is MNHEY and CDR2 is SVGAGI. The CDR3 is made up of 12 amino acids. DNA for the CDR3: TGTGCCAGCAGTTATCGGACAGGATACTACACCTTC. This encodes CASSYRTGYYTF.

The chain carries TRBV19 and TRBJ2-1; tentatively, D is TRBD1 (5 bases). Between the trimmed V and J ends, which lost 10 bases and 1 base, there was a span of 14 bases. This CDR3 has 14 amino acids. The germline gives CDR1 LNHDA, CDR2 SQIVND (reference sequence). Here the CDR3 reads CAIGAGLSYNEQFF. The CDR3 DNA reads as TGTGCCATAGGGGCAGGGCTATCCTACAATGAGCAGTTCTTC. Filled out from reference TRBV19 and TRBJ2-1, the complete variable domain reads DGGITQSPKYLFRKEGQNVTLSCEQNLNHDAMYWYRQDPGQGLRLIYYSQIVNDFQKGDIAEGYSVSREKKESFPLTVTSAQKNPTAFYLCAIGAGLSYNEQFFGPGTRLTVL.

This chain uses TRBV10-3 with TRBJ2-7; 7 bases map to TRBD1. The junction had 8 bases not matched to a gene; V was cut back by 6 bases and J by 0 bases. CDR1 is ENHRY and CDR2 is SYGVKD in the germline V gene. This CDR3 region has 15 residues. CDR3 sequence reads: CAIRNQDRVSYEQYF. CDR3 nucleotide sequence: TGTGCCATCAGGAACCAAGACAGGGTCTCCTACGAGCAGTACTTC.

The chain links TRBV4-2 to TRBJ2-7; D possibly corresponds to TRBD1 (5 bases). The germline V gene encodes CDR1 LGHNA and CDR2 YNFKEQ. This CDR3 is built from 15 residues. V was clipped by 3 bases and J by 3 bases, with 15 bases between them. The CDR3 DNA is TGTGCCAGCAGCCATGATAAGGGGTTAAACTACGAGCAGTACTTC. Translated, it gives CASSHDKGLNYEQYF.

This clone showed up just once. CDR3 amino acids: CASSVGQLSSYEQYF. For the CDR3, the DNA is TGTGCCAGCAGCGTGGGACAGTTATCCTCCTACGAGCAGTACTTC. The gene calls are TRBV7-2 and TRBJ2-7; 7 bases are shared with TRBD1. There are 15 residues in the CDR3. V was pared by 5 bases and J by 0 bases, with 7 bases of the junction left unmatched. The germline V gene encodes CDR1 SGHTA and CDR2 FQGNSA.

The chain uses TRBV7-8 and TRBJ1-1; 7 positions agree with TRBD1. CDR3 length: 13 amino acids. V dropped 5 bases and J dropped 1; count of bases not matched to a gene: 1. Germline CDR1 is SGHVS and CDR2 is FQNEAQ. The CDR3 loop reads CASSRQGNTEAFF. CDR3 DNA sequence: TGTGCCAGCAGCCGACAGGGGAACACTGAAGCTTTCTTT.

The table lists this clone with a few counts. The CDR3 spells CAWGRDQPQHF. CDR3 DNA sequence: TGTGCCTGGGGGAGGGATCAGCCCCAGCATTTT. The gene calls are TRBV30 and TRBJ1-5, with unresolved D. This CDR3 region has 11 residues. Trimming left V 5 bases short and J 5 bases short, with 7 bases between. Germline CDR1 and CDR2: GTSNPN and SVGIG (reference sequence).

This rearrangement joins TRBV5-1 to TRBJ1-2; D may be TRBD1 (6 bases). Trimming stripped 4 bases from V and 7 bases from J, with 20 bases between. CDR3 length: 15 residues. Germline loops: CDR1 SGHRS, CDR2 YFSETQ. The CDR3 DNA reads as TGCGCCAGCAGCCCGGACAGCTTTTCTCTGAGTGGCTACACCTTC. Amino acids: CASSPDSFSLSGYTF.

The chain links TRBV29-1 to TRBJ1-3; D remains unclear. The CDR3 loop spans 12 amino acids. With 7 bases removed from V and 6 bases from J, the gap between germline ends came to 13 bases. Per germline, CDR1 SQVTM and CDR2 ANQGSEA. This chain's CDR3 is CSAGRETNTIYF. The CDR3 DNA reads as TGCAGCGCTGGGCGGGAGACAAACACCATATATTTT.

This chain links TRBV3-1 (or the pseudogene TRBV3-2) with TRBJ1-1, with 8 nucleotides matching TRBD1. CDR1 and CDR2 from the germline V gene are LGHDT and YNNKEL (reference sequence). The CDR3 totals 14 residues. J lost 5 bases, V lost 4 bases, and 6 bases had no gene match. CDR3 sequence: CASSPDRGWTEAFF. CDR3 bases: TGTGCCAGCAGCCCCGACAGGGGATGGACTGAAGCTTTCTTT.

The V and J genes are TRBV12-3 or TRBV12-4 and TRBJ1-2, with TRBD1 matching 9 bases. This CDR3 spans 13 amino acids. Trimming removed 7 bases from V and 8 bases from J; junction bases left unmatched: 8. The CDR3 nucleotides read TGTGCCAGCACCAGGGACAGGGTAGACGGCTACACCTTC. The encoded protein is CASTRDRVDGYTF.